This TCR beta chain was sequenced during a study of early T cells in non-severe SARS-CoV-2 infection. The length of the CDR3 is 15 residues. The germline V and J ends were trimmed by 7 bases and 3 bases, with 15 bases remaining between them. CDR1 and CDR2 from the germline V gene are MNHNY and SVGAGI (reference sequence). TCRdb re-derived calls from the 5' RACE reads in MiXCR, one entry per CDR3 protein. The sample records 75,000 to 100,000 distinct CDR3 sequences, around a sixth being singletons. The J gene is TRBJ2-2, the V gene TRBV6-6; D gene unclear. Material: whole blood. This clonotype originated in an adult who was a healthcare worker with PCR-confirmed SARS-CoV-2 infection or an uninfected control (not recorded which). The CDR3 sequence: CASTPRNRDTGELFF. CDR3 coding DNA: TGTGCCAGCACCCCCCGGAACAGAGACACCGGGGAGCTGTTTTTT.